This T cell receptor (beta chain) derives from a study of human T cells and chemical hapten exposure. Overall study findings and caveats: Significantly greater numbers of large CDR3 similarity clusters came from expanded TCRs than from controls.

Germline assignment: CDR1 SGHTA and CDR2 FQGNSA. The V end was cut by 1 base, the J end by 2 bases, with 7 bases between. The CDR3 spans 14 residues. Time point here: patch test 1, 2 weeks after DPC sensitization. Treatment described: therapeutic diphenylcyclopropenone sensitization with weekly scalp DPC. TCRdb recomputed calls from the RACE reads with MiXCR, one row per CDR3 protein. The sample shows 60,000 to 80,000 distinct CDR3 sequences, approximately 29% of them seen only once. In its sample, this clonotype was seen once. Its antigen is currently unknown. This TCR was recovered from a man aged 35 to 55 with alopecia areata. Some clones in this sample may be carry-over from other donors' samples. Sequenced material: whole blood, taken in connection with sensitization to the hapten diphenylcyclopropenone (DPC). The genes are TRBV7-2 and TRBJ2-3; no firm D call. CDR3 in DNA: TGTGCCAGCAGCTTAGAAAGTCTCACAGATACGCAGTATTTT. This sequence encodes CASSLESLTDTQYF.